This is a list of T cell receptor beta chains from one sample in a study of breast tumors, draining lymph nodes, adjacent tissues. TCRdb processed the multiplex PCR reads anew with MiXCR; each CDR3 protein has one entry. Of roughly 86,000 distinct CDR3 sequences in the sample, approximately 19% were seen once. Sequencing was performed on axillary lymph node tissue. These receptors all come from a female donor with breast cancer. Some clones in this sample may be carry-over from other donors' samples. Both conserved end residues are part of each CDR3. The order of the fields is D gene, CDR3 length, V gene, J gene, clone size, CDR3 protein, CDR3 DNA. D genes are given only for firm matches. A clone size is listed for some rows: how often the clone was seen (once, few, many), or a class if it is expanded.

TRBD2	16	TRBV7-9	TRBJ2-3	medium-sized	CASSIAGGRASDTQYF	TGTGCCAGCAGCATTGCAGGCGGGAGGGCCTCGGATACGCAGTATTTT
-	17	TRBV11-2	TRBJ2-2	many	CASSLKDRAEGTGELFF	TGTGCCAGCAGCTTAAAAGACAGGGCGGAGGGCACCGGGGAGCTGTTTTTT
-	15	TRBV7-2	TRBJ2-3	many	CATTKQGIAADTQYF	TGTGCGACGACTAAACAGGGCATCGCGGCAGATACGCAGTATTTT
TRBD1	14	TRBV19	TRBJ2-3	many	CASTPGQTTDTQYF	TGTGCCAGTACCCCGGGACAGACCACAGATACGCAGTATTTT
TRBD1	14	TRBV10-3	TRBJ2-7	many	CAISERQGAGEQYF	TGTGCCATCAGTGAGAGGCAGGGGGCGGGAGAGCAGTACTTC
TRBD2	16	TRBV28	TRBJ2-7	-	CASSLTSGPTPYEQYF	TGTGCCAGCAGTCTGACTAGCGGCCCTACCCCCTACGAGCAGTACTTC
-	14	TRBV6-6	TRBJ2-5	many	CASSYSYNRETQYF	TGTGCCAGCAGTTACTCTTATAACCGTGAGACCCAGTACTTC
-	15	TRBV24-1	TRBJ2-6	many	CATSDQSSGANVLTF	TGTGCCACCAGTGATCAGAGCTCTGGGGCCAACGTCCTGACTTTC
TRBD1	14	TRBV20-1	TRBJ2-7	many	CSARRTGDYYEQYF	TGCAGTGCTAGAAGGACAGGGGACTACTACGAGCAGTACTTC
-	14	TRBV5-1	TRBJ2-5	many	CASSLAAGQETQYF	TGCGCCAGCAGCTTGGCGGCGGGCCAAGAGACCCAGTACTTC
-	15	TRBV24-1	TRBJ2-1	many	CATSDFPAGLGEQFF	TGTGCCACCAGTGATTTCCCAGCCGGACTCGGTGAGCAGTTCTTC
TRBD2	15	TRBV4-2	TRBJ2-7	many	CASSQDRLAGYEQYF	TGTGCCAGCAGCCAAGATCGACTAGCGGGTTACGAGCAGTACTTC
-	10	TRBV20-1	TRBJ2-1	many	CSPWRREQFF	TGCAGCCCGTGGCGGCGGGAGCAGTTCTTC
TRBD2	15	TRBV20-1	TRBJ2-3	-	CSASGVAGGPHTQYF	TGCAGTGCTAGTGGGGTAGCGGGAGGGCCTCATACGCAGTATTTT
TRBD2	15	TRBV10-1	TRBJ2-3	many	CASRGLAGGTDTQYF	TGCGCCAGCAGGGGACTAGCGGGGGGCACAGATACGCAGTATTTT
-	14	TRBV4-3	TRBJ2-7	medium-sized	CASSQFREDGEQYF	TGCGCCAGCAGCCAATTCCGGGAAGATGGCGAGCAGTACTTC
TRBD1	15	TRBV5-6	TRBJ1-6	many	CASSLQGARYSPLHF	TGTGCCAGCAGCTTGCAGGGGGCAAGGTATTCACCCCTCCACTTT
-	12	TRBV2	TRBJ1-2	many	CASSEAQGGYTF	TGTGCCAGCAGTGAAGCACAGGGTGGCTACACCTTC
TRBD1	13	TRBV7-9	TRBJ1-2	many	CASSLTGGWGYTF	TGTGCCAGCAGCTTGACAGGGGGCTGGGGCTACACCTTC
-	15	TRBV6-2/TRBV6-3	TRBJ1-3	many	CASSYVRATGNTIYF	TGTGCCAGCAGTTACGTCAGGGCAACTGGAAACACCATATATTTT
-	15	TRBV11-3	TRBJ2-5	many	CASSRLQGTGETQYF	TGTGCCAGCAGCAGACTTCAGGGAACGGGGGAGACCCAGTACTTC
TRBD2	16	TRBV6-2/TRBV6-3	TRBJ2-2	few	CASGPVGREITGELFF	TGTGCCAGCGGCCCTGTGGGGCGGGAGATCACCGGGGAGCTGTTTTTT
-	16	TRBV20-1	TRBJ2-1	many	CSARDSWGHTGNEQFF	TGCAGTGCTAGAGATAGTTGGGGGCACACGGGTAATGAGCAGTTCTTC
-	12	TRBV6-2/TRBV6-3	TRBJ1-2	many	CASSFFGGGYTF	TGTGCCAGCAGTTTCTTCGGGGGCGGCTACACCTTC
TRBD1	15	TRBV5-1	TRBJ1-6	many	CASSLGDREQSPLHF	TGCGCCAGCAGCTTGGGGGACAGGGAGCAGTCACCCCTCCACTTT
-	15	TRBV11-1	TRBJ1-4	many	CASSPRGGAREKLFF	TGTGCCAGCAGCCCACGTGGGGGGGCCCGTGAAAAACTGTTTTTT
-	19	TRBV11-3	TRBJ2-3	many	CASSLGAGAAVGLADTQYF	TGTGCCAGCAGCTTAGGGGCAGGGGCCGCGGTGGGGCTAGCAGATACGCAGTATTTT
TRBD1	15	TRBV4-1	TRBJ2-1	many	CASSQGTGVYNEQFF	TGCGCCAGCAGCCAAGGGACAGGGGTATACAATGAGCAGTTCTTC
-	15	TRBV6-2/TRBV6-3	TRBJ2-3	few	CASSYSSRPTDTQYF	TGTGCCAGCAGTTACTCTAGCAGACCCACAGATACGCAGTATTTT
TRBD1	14	TRBV5-5	TRBJ2-7	many	CASSQTDRAYEQYF	TGTGCCAGCAGCCAAACTGACAGGGCCTACGAGCAGTACTTC
-	17	TRBV4-3	TRBJ1-2	-	CASSQDLWTASVYGYTF	TGCGCCAGCAGCCAAGATTTGTGGACAGCGAGTGTCTATGGCTACACCTTC
-	14	TRBV19	TRBJ1-5	few	CASSTLGASPPQHF	TGTGCCAGTAGTACCTTGGGGGCCTCCCCCCCCCAGCATTTT
-	13	TRBV7-9	TRBJ2-2	many	CASAEWGTGELFF	TGTGCCAGCGCGGAATGGGGCACCGGGGAGCTGTTTTTT
TRBD2	16	TRBV27	TRBJ2-3	-	CASSWSGRGTPDTQYF	TGTGCCAGCAGTTGGAGCGGGAGGGGTACTCCAGATACGCAGTATTTT
-	16	TRBV6-2/TRBV6-3	TRBJ2-2	few	CASSRDWGPNAGELFF	TGTGCCAGCAGTAGGGATTGGGGACCGAATGCCGGGGAGCTGTTTTTT
TRBD1	16	TRBV11-1	TRBJ1-2	many	CASSSQGTGGGNGYTF	TGTGCCAGCAGCTCACAAGGGACAGGGGGCGGAAATGGCTACACCTTC
TRBD1	13	TRBV11-2	TRBJ1-6	many	CASSPRTGGPLHF	TGTGCCAGCAGCCCGAGGACAGGCGGGCCCCTCCACTTT
TRBD1	13	TRBV4-1	TRBJ2-7	many	CASSQRDRREQYF	TGCGCCAGCAGCCAACGGGACAGGCGGGAGCAGTACTTC
TRBD1	15	TRBV28	TRBJ2-3	once	CASRDRGRKTDTQYF	TGTGCCAGCAGGGACAGGGGCCGTAAGACAGATACGCAGTATTTT
TRBD2	14	TRBV19	TRBJ2-7	many	CASSSLRGVSEQYF	TGTGCCAGTAGCTCCCTACGGGGGGTGAGCGAGCAGTACTTC
-	14	TRBV6-2/TRBV6-3	TRBJ1-1	-	CASSYPGNRPEAFF	TGTGCCAGCAGTTACCCCGGGAATCGCCCTGAAGCTTTCTTT
TRBD2	15	TRBV5-1	TRBJ2-5	-	CASTRISGWHETQYF	TGCGCCAGCACCCGGATTAGCGGGTGGCATGAGACCCAGTACTTC
-	12	TRBV6-2/TRBV6-3	TRBJ1-4	many	CASSPWGQKLFF	TGTGCCAGCAGTCCCTGGGGACAAAAACTGTTTTTT
-	11	TRBV20-1	TRBJ2-1	many	CSAKPGEEQFF	TGCAGTGCTAAGCCGGGGGAAGAGCAGTTCTTC
-	15	TRBV7-9	TRBJ2-1	many	CASSLESVNSNEQFF	TGTGCCAGCAGCTTAGAGAGTGTGAACTCCAATGAGCAGTTCTTC
TRBD1	12	TRBV5-1	TRBJ1-2	many	CASSRDRDGYTF	TGCGCCAGCAGCCGGGACAGGGATGGCTACACCTTC
-	14	TRBV18	TRBJ1-5	-	CASSPSRGNQPQHF	TGTGCCAGCTCACCTTCCAGGGGCAATCAGCCCCAGCATTTT
TRBD2	15	TRBV3-1	TRBJ2-1	few	CASSQVSGRGNEQFF	TGTGCCAGCAGCCAAGTTAGCGGGAGAGGGAATGAGCAGTTCTTC
TRBD2	18	TRBV11-3	TRBJ2-2	many	CASSTGEMGREATGELFF	TGTGCCAGCAGCACCGGGGAGATGGGCCGGGAGGCCACCGGGGAGCTGTTTTTT
-	14	TRBV7-9	TRBJ2-5	many	CASSLGTGLVTQYF	TGTGCCAGCAGCTTAGGTACGGGGTTGGTGACCCAGTACTTC
-	14	TRBV6-5	TRBJ1-2	many	CASSYSTGRGGYTF	TGTGCCAGCAGTTACTCGACGGGGAGGGGTGGCTACACCTTC
TRBD1	14	TRBV19	TRBJ2-5	many	CASQPGQKQETQYF	TGTGCCAGCCAACCGGGACAGAAACAAGAGACCCAGTACTTC